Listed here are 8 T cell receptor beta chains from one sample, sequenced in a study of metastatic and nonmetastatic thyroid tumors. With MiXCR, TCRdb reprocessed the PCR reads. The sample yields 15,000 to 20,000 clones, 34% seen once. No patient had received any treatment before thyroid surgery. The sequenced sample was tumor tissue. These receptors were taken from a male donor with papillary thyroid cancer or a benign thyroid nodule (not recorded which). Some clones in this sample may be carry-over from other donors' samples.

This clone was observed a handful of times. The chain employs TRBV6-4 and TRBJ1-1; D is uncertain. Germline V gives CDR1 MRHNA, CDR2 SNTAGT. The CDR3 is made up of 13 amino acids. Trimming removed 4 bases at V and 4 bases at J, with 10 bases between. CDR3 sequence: CASSGSIGTEAFF. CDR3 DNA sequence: TGTGCCAGCAGTGGATCGATAGGCACTGAAGCTTTCTTT.

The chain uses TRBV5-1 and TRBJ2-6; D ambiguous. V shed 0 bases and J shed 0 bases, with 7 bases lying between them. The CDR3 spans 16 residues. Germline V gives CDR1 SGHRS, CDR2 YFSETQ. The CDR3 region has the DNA TGCGCCAGCAGCTTGGGATTCCTCTCTGGGGCCAACGTCCTGACTTTC. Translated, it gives CASSLGFLSGANVLTF.

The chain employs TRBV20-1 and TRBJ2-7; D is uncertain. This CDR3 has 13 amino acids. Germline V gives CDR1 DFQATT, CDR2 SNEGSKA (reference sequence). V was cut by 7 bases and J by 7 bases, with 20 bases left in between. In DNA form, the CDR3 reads TGCAGTGGGGTGGGAACCCAGCACAATGAGCAGTACTTC. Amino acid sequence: CSGVGTQHNEQYF.

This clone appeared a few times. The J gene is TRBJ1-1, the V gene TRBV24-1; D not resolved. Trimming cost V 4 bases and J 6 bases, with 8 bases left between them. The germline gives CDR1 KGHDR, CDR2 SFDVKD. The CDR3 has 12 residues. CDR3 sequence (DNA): TGTGCCACCAGTGACCCCAGGTCTGAAGCTTTCTTT. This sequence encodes CATSDPRSEAFF.

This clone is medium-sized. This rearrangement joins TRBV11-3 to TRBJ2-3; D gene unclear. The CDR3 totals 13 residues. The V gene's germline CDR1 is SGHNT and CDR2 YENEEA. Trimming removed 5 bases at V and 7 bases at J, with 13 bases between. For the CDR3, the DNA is TGTGCCAGCAGCCCCGGGCTCTACAATACGCAGTATTTT. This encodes CASSPGLYNTQYF.

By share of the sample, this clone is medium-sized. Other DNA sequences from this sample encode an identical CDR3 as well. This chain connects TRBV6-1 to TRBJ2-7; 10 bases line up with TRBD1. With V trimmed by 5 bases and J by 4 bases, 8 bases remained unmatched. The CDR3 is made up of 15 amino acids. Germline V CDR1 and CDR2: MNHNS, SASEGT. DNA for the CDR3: TGTGCCAGCAGTACAACGGGACAGGGGTTATACGAGCAGTACTTC. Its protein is CASSTTGQGLYEQYF.

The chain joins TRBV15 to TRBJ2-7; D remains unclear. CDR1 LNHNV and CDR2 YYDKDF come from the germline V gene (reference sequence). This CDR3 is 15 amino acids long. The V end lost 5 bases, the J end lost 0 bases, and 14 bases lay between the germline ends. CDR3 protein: CATSPPILGSYEQYF. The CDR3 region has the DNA TGTGCCACCAGCCCTCCTATACTGGGCTCCTACGAGCAGTACTTC.

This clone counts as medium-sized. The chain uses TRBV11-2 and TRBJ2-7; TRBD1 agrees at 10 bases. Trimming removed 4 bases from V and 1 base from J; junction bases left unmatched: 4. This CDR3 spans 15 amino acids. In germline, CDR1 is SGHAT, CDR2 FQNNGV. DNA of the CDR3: TGTGCCAGCAGCTGGACAGGGGGACTTTCCTACGAGCAGTACTTC. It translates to CASSWTGGLSYEQYF.